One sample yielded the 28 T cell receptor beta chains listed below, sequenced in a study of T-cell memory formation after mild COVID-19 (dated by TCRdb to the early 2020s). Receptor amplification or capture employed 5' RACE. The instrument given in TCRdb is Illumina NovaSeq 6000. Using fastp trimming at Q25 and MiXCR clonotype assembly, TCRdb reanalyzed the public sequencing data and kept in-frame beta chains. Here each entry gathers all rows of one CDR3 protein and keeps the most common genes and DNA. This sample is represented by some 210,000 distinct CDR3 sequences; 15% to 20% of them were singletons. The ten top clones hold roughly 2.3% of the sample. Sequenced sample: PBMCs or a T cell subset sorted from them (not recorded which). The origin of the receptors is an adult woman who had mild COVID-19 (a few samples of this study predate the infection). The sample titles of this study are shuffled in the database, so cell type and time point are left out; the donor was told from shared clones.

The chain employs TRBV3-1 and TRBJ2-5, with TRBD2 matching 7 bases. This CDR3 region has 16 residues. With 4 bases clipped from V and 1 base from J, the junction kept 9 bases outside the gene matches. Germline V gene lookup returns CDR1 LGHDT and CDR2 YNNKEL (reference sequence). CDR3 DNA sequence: TGTGCCAGCAGCCCCATACTAGCGACTATCCAAGAGACCCAGTACTTC. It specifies CASSPILATIQETQYF.

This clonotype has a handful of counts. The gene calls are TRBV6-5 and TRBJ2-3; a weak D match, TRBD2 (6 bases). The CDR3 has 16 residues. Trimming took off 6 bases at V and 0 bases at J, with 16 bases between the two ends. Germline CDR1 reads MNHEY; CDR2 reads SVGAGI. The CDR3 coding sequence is TGTGCCAGCAGCCTTAGCGGAGCGATTAGCACAGATACGCAGTATTTT. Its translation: CASSLSGAISTDTQYF.

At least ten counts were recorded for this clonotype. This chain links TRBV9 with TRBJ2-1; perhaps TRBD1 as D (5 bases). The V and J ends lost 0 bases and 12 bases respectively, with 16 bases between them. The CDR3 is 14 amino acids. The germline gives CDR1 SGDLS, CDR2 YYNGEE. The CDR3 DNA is TGTGCCAGCAGCGTAGAACCGGACACCCACTCGCAGTTCTTC. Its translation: CASSVEPDTHSQFF.

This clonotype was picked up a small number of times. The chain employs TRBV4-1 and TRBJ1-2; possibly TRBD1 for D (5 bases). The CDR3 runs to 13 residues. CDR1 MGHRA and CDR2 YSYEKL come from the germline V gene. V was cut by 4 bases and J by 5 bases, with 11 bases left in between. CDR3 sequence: CASSLAKGYGYTF. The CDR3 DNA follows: TGCGCCAGCAGCCTAGCAAAGGGGTATGGCTACACCTTC.

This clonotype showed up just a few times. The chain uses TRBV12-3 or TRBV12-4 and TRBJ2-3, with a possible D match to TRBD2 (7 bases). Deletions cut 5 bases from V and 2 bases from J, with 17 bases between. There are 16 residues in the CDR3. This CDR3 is CASSNSAGAYTDTQYF. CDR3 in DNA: TGTGCCAGCAGTAATTCCGCGGGGGCTTACACAGATACGCAGTATTTT.

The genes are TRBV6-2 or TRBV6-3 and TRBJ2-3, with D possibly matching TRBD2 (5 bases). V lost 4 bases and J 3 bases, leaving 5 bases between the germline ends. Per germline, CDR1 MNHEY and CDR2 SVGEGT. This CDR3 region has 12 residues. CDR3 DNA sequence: TGTGCCAGCAGTTCGGGGACAGATACGCAGTATTTT. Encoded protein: CASSSGTDTQYF.

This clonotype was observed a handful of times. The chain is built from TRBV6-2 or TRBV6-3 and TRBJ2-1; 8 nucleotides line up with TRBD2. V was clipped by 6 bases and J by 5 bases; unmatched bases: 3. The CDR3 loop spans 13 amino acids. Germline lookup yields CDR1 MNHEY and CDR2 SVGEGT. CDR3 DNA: TGTGCCAGCAGAAGGCGGGGGGACAATGAGCAGTTCTTC. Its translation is CASRRRGDNEQFF.

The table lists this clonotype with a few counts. The CDR3 is CSVVVQGATEAFF. The CDR3 region has the DNA TGCAGCGTTGTGGTTCAGGGGGCCACTGAAGCTTTCTTT. The J gene is TRBJ1-1, the V gene TRBV29-1, with 8 bases that match TRBD1. The length of the CDR3 is 13 residues. Germline-derived CDR1 and CDR2 are SQVTM and ANQGSEA. V shed 4 bases, J shed 4 bases, and the junction held 5 bases outside the gene matches.

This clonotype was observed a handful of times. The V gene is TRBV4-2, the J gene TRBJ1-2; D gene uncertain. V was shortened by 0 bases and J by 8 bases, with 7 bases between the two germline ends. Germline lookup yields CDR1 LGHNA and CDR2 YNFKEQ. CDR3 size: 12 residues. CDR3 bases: TGTGCCAGCAGCCAAGATTGGGAGGGCTACACCTTC. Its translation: CASSQDWEGYTF.

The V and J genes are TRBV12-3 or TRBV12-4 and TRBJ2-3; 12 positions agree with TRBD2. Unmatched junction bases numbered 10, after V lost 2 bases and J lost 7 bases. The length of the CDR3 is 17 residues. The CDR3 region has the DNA TGTGCCAGCAGTTTAAGTTCTTTGACTAGCGGGGGAAATACGCAGTATTTT. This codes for CASSLSSLTSGGNTQYF.

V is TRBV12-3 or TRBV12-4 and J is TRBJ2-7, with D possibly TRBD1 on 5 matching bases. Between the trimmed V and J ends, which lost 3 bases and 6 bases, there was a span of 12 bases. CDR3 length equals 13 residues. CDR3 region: CASSLNPRAEQYF. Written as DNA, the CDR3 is TGTGCCAGCAGTTTGAACCCCAGGGCCGAGCAGTACTTC.

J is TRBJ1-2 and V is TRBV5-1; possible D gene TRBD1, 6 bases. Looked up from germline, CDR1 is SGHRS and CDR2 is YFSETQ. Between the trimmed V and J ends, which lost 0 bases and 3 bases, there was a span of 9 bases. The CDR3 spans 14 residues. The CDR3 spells CASSLDRAHYGYTF. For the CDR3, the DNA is TGCGCCAGCAGCTTGGACAGGGCTCACTATGGCTACACCTTC.

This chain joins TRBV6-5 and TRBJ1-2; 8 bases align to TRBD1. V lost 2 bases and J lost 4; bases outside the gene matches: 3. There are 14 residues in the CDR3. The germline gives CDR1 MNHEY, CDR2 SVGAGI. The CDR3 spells CASSYGTGSYGYTF. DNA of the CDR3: TGTGCCAGCAGTTACGGGACAGGATCCTATGGCTACACCTTC.

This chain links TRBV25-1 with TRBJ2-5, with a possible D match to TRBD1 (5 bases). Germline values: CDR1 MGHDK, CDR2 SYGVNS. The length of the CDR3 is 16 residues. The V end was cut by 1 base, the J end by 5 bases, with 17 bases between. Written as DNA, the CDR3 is TGTGCCAGCAGTGAATTCGTAGGGGCGGCCCGCGAGACCCAGTACTTC. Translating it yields CASSEFVGAARETQYF.

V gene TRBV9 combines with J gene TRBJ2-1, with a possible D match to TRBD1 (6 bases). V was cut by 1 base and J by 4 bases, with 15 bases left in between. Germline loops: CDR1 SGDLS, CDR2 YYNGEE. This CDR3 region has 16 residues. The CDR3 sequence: CASSVLSGRGYNEQFF. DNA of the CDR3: TGTGCCAGCAGCGTACTCTCCGGCAGGGGATACAATGAGCAGTTCTTC.

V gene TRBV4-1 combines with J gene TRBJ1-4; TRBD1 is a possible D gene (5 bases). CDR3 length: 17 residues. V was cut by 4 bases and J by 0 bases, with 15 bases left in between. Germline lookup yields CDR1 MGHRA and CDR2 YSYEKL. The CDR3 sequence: CASSLVPTGATNEKLFF. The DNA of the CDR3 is TGCGCCAGCAGCCTAGTCCCTACAGGTGCAACTAATGAAAAACTGTTTTTT.

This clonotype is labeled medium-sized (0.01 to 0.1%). The CDR3 loop reads CSAANLYEQYF. The CDR3 DNA sequence: TGCAGTGCTGCGAATCTCTACGAGCAGTACTTC. The genes are TRBV20-1 and TRBJ2-7; no clear D gene. CDR1 and CDR2 (germline): DFQATT, SNEGSKA (reference sequence). V lost 5 bases, J lost 3 bases, and 8 bases lay in between. CDR3 size: 11 residues.

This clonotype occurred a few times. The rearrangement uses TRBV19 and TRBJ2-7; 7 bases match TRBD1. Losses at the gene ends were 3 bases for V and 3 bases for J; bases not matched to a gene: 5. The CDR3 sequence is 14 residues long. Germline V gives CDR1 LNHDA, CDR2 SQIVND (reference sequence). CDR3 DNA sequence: TGTGCCAGTAGTATCCCGGGACAGAACTACGAGCAGTACTTC. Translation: CASSIPGQNYEQYF.

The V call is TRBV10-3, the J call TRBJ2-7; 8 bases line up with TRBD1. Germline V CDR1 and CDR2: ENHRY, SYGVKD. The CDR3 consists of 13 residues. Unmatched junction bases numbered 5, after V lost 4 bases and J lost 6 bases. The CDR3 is CAISGTGLGEQYF. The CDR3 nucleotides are TGTGCCATCAGTGGGACAGGGCTCGGCGAGCAGTACTTC.

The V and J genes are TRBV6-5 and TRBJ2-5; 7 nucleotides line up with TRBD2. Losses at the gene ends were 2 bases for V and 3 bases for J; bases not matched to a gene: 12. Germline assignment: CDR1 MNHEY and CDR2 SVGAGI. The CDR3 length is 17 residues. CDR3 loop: CASSYTLWSGEKETQYF. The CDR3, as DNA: TGTGCCAGCAGTTACACGTTGTGGAGCGGGGAGAAAGAGACCCAGTACTTC.

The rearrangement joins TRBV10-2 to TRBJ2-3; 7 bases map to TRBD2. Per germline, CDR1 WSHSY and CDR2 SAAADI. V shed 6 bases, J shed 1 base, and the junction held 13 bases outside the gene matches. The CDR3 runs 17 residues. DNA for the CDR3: TGCGCCAGCAGGGGCAGTCAGCTAGCGGAAGGCACAGATACGCAGTATTTT. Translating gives CASRGSQLAEGTDTQYF.

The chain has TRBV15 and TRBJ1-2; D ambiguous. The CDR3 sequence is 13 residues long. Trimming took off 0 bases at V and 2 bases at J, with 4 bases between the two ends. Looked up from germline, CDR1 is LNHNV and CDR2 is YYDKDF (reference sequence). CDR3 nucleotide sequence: TGTGCCACCAGCAGAGAGGCCAACTATGGCTACACCTTC. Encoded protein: CATSREANYGYTF.

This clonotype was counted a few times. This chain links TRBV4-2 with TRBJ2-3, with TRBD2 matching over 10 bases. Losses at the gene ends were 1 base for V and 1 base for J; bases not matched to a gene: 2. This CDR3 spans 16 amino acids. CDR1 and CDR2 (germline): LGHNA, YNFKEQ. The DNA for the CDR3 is TGTGCCAGCAGCCAAGGGAGCGGGGGGGGCACAGATACGCAGTATTTT. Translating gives CASSQGSGGGTDTQYF.

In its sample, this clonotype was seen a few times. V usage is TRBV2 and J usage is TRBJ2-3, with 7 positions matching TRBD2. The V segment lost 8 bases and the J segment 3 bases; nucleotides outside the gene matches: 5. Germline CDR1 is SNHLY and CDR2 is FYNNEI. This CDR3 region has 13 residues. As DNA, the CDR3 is TGTGCCAGCCAGCGGGGCCGTACAGATACGCAGTATTTT. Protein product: CASQRGRTDTQYF.

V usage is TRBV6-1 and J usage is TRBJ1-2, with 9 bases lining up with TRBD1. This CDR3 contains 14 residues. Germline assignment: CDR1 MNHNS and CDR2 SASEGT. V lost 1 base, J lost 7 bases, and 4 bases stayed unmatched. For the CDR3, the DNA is TGTGCCAGCAGTGAAGTTGGGACAGGGTTTGGCTACACCTTC. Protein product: CASSEVGTGFGYTF.

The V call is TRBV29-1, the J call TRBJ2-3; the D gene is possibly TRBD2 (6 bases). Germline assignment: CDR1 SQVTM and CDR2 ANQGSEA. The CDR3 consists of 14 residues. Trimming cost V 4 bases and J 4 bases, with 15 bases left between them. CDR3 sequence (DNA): TGCAGCGTTGCTCGGGGGAATCGTGCAGATACGCAGTATTTT. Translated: CSVARGNRADTQYF.

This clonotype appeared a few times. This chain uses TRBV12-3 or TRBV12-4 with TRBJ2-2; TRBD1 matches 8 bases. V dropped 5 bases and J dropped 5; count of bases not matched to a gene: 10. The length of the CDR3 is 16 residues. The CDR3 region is CASSLVRTGRTGELFF. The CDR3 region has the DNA TGTGCCAGCAGTCTCGTCCGGACAGGGAGGACCGGGGAGCTGTTTTTT.

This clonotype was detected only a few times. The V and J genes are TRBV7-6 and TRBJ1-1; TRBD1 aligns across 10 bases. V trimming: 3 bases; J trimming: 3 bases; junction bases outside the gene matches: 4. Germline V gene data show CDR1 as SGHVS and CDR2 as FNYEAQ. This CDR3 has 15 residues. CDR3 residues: CASSFRQGAHTEAFF. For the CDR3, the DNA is TGTGCCAGCAGCTTTAGACAGGGGGCACACACTGAAGCTTTCTTT.